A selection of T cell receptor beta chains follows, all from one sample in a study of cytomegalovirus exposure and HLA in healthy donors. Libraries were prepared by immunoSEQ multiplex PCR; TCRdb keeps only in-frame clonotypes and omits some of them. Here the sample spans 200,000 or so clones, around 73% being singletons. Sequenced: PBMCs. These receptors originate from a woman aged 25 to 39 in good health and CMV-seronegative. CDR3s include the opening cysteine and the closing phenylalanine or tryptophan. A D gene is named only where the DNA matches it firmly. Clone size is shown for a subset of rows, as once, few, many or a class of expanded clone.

DNA: TGTGCCAGCACCTTACTAGCGGGAGGGGAGGAGCAGTTCTTC
CDR3: CASTLLAGGEEQFF
J: TRBJ2-1
V: TRBV7-6
D: TRBD2
size: .

DNA: TGTGCCAGCAGTTTATTCGGACAGACGAACACTGAAGCTTTCTTT
CDR3: CASSLFGQTNTEAFF
J: TRBJ1-1
V: TRBV28
D: .
size: .

DNA: TGTGCCAGCAGGGGACAGGGGAAAGGGGTAGATACGCAGTATTTT
CDR3: CASRGQGKGVDTQYF
J: TRBJ2-3
V: TRBV27
D: TRBD1
size: once

DNA: TGTGCCAGCAGTTCCACAGGGGAAAGAGCAACTAATGAAAAACTGTTTTTT
CDR3: CASSSTGERATNEKLFF
J: TRBJ1-4
V: TRBV28
D: TRBD1
size: .

DNA: TGTGCCAGCAGTTGGGGGGAGGGTCAGCCCCAGCATTTT
CDR3: CASSWGEGQPQHF
J: TRBJ1-5
V: TRBV28
D: .
size: once

DNA: TGCGCCAGCAGCTATTATCAGGGGTATACCTACGAGCAGTACTTC
CDR3: CASSYYQGYTYEQYF
J: TRBJ2-7
V: TRBV4-1
D: .
size: few

DNA: TGTGCCACCAGCACGACCAGACATTCGCCCTACGAGCAGTACTTC
CDR3: CATSTTRHSPYEQYF
J: TRBJ2-7
V: TRBV15
D: .
size: .

DNA: TGTGCCAGCAGTACCGCGGCTATCACTGAAGCTTTCTTT
CDR3: CASSTAAITEAFF
J: TRBJ1-1
V: TRBV2
D: .
size: .

DNA: TGTGCCAGCAGCTTAGCAGTGGGGGCCACTGAAGCTTTCTTT
CDR3: CASSLAVGATEAFF
J: TRBJ1-1
V: TRBV7-9
D: .
size: .

DNA: TGTGCCAGCACCCTGAAACCAGGGCATTGGGACTATGGCTACACCTTC
CDR3: CASTLKPGHWDYGYTF
J: TRBJ1-2
V: TRBV5-6
D: .
size: .

DNA: TGTGCCATCAGTGAGGTTTTCAGGCGAGATGAAAAACTGTTTTTT
CDR3: CAISEVFRRDEKLFF
J: TRBJ1-4
V: TRBV10-3
D: .
size: once

DNA: TGCGCCAGCAGCACCCAGGGGACACTGAACACTGAAGCTTTCTTT
CDR3: CASSTQGTLNTEAFF
J: TRBJ1-1
V: TRBV10-2
D: .
size: .

DNA: TGTGCCAGTAGTCTTGGGGGCGGCTATCAGCCCCAGCATTTT
CDR3: CASSLGGGYQPQHF
J: TRBJ1-5
V: TRBV19
D: .
size: .

DNA: TGTGCCAGCAGAAGGGGCGACAGCTCCTACGAGCAGTACTTC
CDR3: CASRRGDSSYEQYF
J: TRBJ2-7
V: TRBV27
D: .
size: few

DNA: TGTGCCAGCAGAAGCGGGAGGAACACCGGGGAGCTGTTTTTT
CDR3: CASRSGRNTGELFF
J: TRBJ2-2
V: TRBV7-2
D: TRBD2
size: .

DNA: TGCAGCGTTTCCCAGGGGCCCACTGGTGGCTACACCTTC
CDR3: CSVSQGPTGGYTF
J: TRBJ1-2
V: TRBV29-1
D: .
size: .

DNA: TGTGCCAGCATAAATCCGGGACTAGCGGGCCGCTACGAGCAGTACTTC
CDR3: CASINPGLAGRYEQYF
J: TRBJ2-7
V: TRBV28
D: TRBD2
size: .

DNA: TGTGCCAGCAACCTACCAGCGGGAGGGCCCCACGGGGAGCTGTTTTTT
CDR3: CASNLPAGGPHGELFF
J: TRBJ2-2
V: TRBV28
D: TRBD2
size: .

DNA: TGCGCCATCCCCGGGGGGGGCAATGAGCAGTTCTTC
CDR3: CAIPGGGNEQFF
J: TRBJ2-1
V: TRBV5-1
D: TRBD2
size: once

DNA: TGTGCCAGCAGCTACCAACCCCCCAGGACCTGGGACGACAGGGGAAGCAATCAGCCCCAGCATTTT
CDR3: CASSYQPPRTWDDRGSNQPQHF
J: TRBJ1-5
V: TRBV7-8
D: TRBD1
size: .

DNA: TGTGCCAGCAGCTTAGGTTGGTGGGGATTAGCGGAGGGCCCCGACTCCTACGAGCAGTACTTC
CDR3: CASSLGWWGLAEGPDSYEQYF
J: TRBJ2-7
V: TRBV7-8
D: .
size: .

DNA: TGCAGCGCCAGAAACCGGGACACTTTGCGCCACGAGCAGTACTTC
CDR3: CSARNRDTLRHEQYF
J: TRBJ2-7
V: TRBV29-1
D: .
size: .

DNA: TGTGCCAGCAGTGCCATATACCGGGGGACCAACGTCCTGACTTTC
CDR3: CASSAIYRGTNVLTF
J: TRBJ2-6
V: TRBV6-1
D: .
size: .

DNA: TGTGCCAGCAGCTTAGGCCGGGGGAGGTGGAACACTGAAGCTTTCTTT
CDR3: CASSLGRGRWNTEAFF
J: TRBJ1-1
V: TRBV11-1
D: .
size: .

DNA: TGTGCCAGCAGTCGAGAAAGCGGGAGGGCCTACGAGCAGTACTTC
CDR3: CASSRESGRAYEQYF
J: TRBJ2-7
V: TRBV6-4
D: TRBD2
size: .